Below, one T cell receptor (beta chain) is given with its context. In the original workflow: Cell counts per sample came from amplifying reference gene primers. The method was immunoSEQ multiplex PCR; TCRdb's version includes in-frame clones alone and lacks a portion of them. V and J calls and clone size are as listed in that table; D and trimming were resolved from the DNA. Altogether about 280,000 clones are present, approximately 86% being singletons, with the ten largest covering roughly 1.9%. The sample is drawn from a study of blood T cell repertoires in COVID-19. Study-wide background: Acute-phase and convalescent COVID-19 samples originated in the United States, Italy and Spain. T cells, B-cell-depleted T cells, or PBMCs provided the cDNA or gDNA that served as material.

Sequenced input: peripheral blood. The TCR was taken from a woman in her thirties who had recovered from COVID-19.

CDR3 region: CAIKDRGSTGELFF. In DNA, the CDR3 is TGTGCCATCAAGGACAGGGGTAGCACCGGGGAGCTGTTTTTT. This chain links TRBV10-3 with TRBJ2-2, with 9 bases identical to TRBD1. V lost 7 bases to trimming and J lost 4 bases; unmatched junction nucleotides: 4. The CDR3 is 14 residues long. Germline assignment: CDR1 ENHRY and CDR2 SYGVKD.